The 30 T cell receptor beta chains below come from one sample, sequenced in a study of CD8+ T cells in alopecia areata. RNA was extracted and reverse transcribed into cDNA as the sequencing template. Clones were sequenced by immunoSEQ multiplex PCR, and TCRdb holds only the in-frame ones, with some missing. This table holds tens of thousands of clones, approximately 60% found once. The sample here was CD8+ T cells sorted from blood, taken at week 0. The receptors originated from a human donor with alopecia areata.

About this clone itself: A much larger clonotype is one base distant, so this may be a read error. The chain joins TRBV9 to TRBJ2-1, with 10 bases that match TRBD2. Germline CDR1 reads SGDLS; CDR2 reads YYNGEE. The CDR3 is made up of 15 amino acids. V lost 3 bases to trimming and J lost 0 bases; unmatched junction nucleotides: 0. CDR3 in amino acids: CASSASGSSYNEQFF. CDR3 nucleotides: TGTGCCAGCAGCGCTAGCGGGAGCTCCTACAATGAGCAGTTCTTC.

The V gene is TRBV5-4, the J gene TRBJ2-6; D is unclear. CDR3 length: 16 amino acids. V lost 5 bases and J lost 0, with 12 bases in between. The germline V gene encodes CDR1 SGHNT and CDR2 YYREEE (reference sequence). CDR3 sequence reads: CASSDNSLSGANVLTF. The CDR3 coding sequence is TGTGCCAGCAGTGACAACTCTCTCTCTGGGGCCAACGTCCTGACTTTC.

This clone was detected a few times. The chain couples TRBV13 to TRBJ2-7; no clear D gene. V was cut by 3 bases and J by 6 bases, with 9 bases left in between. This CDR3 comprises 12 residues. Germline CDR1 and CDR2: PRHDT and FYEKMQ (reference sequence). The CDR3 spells CASSFGGLEQYF. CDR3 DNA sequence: TGTGCCAGCAGCTTCGGTGGGCTCGAGCAGTACTTC.

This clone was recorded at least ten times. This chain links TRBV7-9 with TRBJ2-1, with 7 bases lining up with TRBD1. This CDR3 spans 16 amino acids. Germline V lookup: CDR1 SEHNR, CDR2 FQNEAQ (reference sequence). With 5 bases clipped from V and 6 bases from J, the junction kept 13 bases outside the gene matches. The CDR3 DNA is TGTGCCAGCAGCCCGACCGGGACAGCTGCCTTCAATGAGCAGTTCTTC. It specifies CASSPTGTAAFNEQFF.

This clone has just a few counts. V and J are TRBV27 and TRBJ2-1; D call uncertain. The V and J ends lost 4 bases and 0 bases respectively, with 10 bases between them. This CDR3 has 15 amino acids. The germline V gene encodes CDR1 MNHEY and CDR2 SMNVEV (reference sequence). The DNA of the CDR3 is TGTGCCAGCAGTTCTACATCTAGCTCCTACAATGAGCAGTTCTTC. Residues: CASSSTSSSYNEQFF.

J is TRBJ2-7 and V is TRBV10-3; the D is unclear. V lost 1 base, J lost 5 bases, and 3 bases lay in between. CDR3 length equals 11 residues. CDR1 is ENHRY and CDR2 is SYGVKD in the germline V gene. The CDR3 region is CAISEYHEQYF. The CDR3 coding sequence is TGTGCCATCAGTGAGTACCACGAGCAGTACTTC.

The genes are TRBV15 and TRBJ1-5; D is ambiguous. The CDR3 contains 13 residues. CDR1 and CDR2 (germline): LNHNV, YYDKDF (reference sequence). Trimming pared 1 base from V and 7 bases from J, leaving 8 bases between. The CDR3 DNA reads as TGTGCCACCAGCAGAGTGGTATCCCAGCCCCAGCATTTT. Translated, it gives CATSRVVSQPQHF.

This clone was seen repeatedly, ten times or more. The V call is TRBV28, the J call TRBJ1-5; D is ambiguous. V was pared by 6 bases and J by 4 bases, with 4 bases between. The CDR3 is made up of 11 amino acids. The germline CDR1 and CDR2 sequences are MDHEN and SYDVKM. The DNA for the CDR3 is TGTGCCAGCAGCCGTAATCAGCCCCAGCATTTT. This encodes CASSRNQPQHF. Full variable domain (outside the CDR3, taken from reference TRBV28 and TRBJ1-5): DVKVTQSSRYLVKRTGEKVFLECVQDMDHENMFWYRQDPGLGLRLIYFSYDVKMKEKGDIPEGYSVSREKKERFSLILESASTNQTSMYLCASSRNQPQHFGDGTRLSIL.

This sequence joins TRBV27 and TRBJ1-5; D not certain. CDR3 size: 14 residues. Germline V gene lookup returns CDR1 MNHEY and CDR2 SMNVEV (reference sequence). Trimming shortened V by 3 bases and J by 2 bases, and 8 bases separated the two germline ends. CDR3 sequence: CASSLGSGNQPQHF. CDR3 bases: TGTGCCAGCAGTTTGGGGTCGGGCAATCAGCCCCAGCATTTT.

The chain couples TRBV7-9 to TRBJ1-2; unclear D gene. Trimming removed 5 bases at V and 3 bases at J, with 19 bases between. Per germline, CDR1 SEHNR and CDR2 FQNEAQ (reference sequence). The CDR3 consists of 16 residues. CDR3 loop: CASSRPSPVTDYGYTF. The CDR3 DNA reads TGTGCCAGCAGCCGCCCGAGCCCCGTCACTGACTATGGCTACACCTTC.

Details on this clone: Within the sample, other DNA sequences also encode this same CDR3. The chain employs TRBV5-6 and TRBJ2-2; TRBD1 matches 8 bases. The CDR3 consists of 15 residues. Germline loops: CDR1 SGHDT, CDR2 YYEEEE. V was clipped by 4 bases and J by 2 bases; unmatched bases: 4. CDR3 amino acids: CASSLGQGNTGELFF. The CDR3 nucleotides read TGTGCCAGCAGCCTCGGACAGGGTAACACCGGGGAGCTGTTTTTT.

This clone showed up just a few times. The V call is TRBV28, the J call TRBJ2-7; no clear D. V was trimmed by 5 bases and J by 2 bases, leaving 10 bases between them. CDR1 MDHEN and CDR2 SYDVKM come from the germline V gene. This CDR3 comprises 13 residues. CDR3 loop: CASSLDFAYEQYF. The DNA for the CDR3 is TGTGCCAGCAGTCTCGACTTTGCCTACGAGCAGTACTTC.

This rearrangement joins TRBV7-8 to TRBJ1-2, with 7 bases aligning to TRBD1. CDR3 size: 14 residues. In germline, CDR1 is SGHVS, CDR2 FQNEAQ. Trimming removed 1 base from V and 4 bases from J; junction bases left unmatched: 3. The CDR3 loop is CASSLGAGGYGYTF. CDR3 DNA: TGTGCCAGCAGCTTAGGTGCAGGGGGCTATGGCTACACCTTC.

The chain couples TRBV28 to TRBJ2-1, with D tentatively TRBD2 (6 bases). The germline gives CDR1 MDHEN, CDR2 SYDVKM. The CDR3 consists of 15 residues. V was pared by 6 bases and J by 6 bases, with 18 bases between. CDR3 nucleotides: TGTGCCAGCAGGGAGGGTCCTACGGGAATCAATGAGCAGTTCTTC. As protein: CASREGPTGINEQFF.

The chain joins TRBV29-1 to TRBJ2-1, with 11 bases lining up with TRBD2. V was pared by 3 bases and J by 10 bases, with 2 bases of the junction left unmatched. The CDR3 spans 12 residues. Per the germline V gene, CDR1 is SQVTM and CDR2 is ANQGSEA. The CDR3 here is CSVDSGRGEQFF. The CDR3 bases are TGCAGCGTTGATAGCGGGAGGGGGGAGCAGTTCTTC.

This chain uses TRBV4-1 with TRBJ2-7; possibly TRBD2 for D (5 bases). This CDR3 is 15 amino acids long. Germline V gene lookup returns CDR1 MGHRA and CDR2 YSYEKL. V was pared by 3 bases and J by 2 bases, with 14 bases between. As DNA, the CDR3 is TGCGCCAGCAGCCAGGAGCAGGACTTCACCTACGAGCAGTACTTC. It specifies CASSQEQDFTYEQYF.

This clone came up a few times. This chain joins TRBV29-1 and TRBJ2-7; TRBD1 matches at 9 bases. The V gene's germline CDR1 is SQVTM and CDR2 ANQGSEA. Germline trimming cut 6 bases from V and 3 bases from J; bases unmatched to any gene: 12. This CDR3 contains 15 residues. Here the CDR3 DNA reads TGCAGCGTCACTCCCGGGACAGGGAATTTCTACGAGCAGTACTTC. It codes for CSVTPGTGNFYEQYF.

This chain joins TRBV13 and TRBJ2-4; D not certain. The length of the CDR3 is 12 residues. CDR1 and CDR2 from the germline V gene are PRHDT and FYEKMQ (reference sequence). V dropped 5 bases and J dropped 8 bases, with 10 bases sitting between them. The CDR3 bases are TGTGCCAGCAGCATGAGAAAGGACATTCAGTACTTC. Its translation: CASSMRKDIQYF.

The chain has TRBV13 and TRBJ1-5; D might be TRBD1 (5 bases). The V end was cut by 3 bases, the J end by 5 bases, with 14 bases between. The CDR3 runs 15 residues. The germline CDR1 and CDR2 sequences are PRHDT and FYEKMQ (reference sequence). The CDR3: CASSFRGRGDQPQHF. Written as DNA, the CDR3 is TGTGCCAGCAGCTTTAGGGGCCGCGGAGATCAGCCCCAGCATTTT.

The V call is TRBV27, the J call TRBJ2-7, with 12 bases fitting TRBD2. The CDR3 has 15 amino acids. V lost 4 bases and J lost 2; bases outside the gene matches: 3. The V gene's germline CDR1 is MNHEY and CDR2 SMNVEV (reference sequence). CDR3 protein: CASSSGLAGTYEQYF. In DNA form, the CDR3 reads TGTGCCAGCAGTTCCGGACTAGCGGGAACCTACGAGCAGTACTTC.

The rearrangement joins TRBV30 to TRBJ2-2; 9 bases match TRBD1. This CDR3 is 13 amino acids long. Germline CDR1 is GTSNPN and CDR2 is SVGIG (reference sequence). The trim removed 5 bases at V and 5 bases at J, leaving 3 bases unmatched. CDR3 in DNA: TGTGCCTGGGAAGGGACAGGGACCGGGGAGCTGTTTTTT. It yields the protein CAWEGTGTGELFF.

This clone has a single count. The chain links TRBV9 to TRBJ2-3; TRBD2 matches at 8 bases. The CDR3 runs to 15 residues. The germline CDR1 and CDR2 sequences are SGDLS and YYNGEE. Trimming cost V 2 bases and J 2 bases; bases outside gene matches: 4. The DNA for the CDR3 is TGTGCCAGCAGCGTCACTAGCGGCAACACAGATACGCAGTATTTT. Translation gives CASSVTSGNTDTQYF.

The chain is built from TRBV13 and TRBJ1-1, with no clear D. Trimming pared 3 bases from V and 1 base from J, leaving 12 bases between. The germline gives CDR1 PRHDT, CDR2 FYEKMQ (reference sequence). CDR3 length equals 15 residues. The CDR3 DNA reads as TGTGCCAGCAGCTTGGCGCCCGCTGGGAACACTGAAGCTTTCTTT. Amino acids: CASSLAPAGNTEAFF.

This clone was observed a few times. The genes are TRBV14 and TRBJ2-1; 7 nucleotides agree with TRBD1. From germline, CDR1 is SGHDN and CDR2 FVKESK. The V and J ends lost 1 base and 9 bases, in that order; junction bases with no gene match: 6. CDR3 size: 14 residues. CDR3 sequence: CASSQVGGGGEQFF. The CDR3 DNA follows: TGTGCCAGCAGCCAAGTAGGGGGCGGAGGTGAGCAGTTCTTC.

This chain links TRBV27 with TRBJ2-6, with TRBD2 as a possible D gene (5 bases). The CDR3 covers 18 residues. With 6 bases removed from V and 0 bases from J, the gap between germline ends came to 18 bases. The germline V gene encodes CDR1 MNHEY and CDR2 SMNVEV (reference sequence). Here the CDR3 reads CASSPLMRTSSGANVLTF. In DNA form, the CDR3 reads TGTGCCAGCAGCCCCCTAATGAGGACTTCCTCTGGGGCCAACGTCCTGACTTTC.

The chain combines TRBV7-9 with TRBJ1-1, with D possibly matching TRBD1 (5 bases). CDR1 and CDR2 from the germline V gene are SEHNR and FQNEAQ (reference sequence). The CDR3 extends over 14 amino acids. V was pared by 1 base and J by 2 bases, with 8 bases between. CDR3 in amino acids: CASSLGRDNTEAFF. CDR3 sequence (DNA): TGTGCCAGCAGCTTAGGCAGGGACAACACTGAAGCTTTCTTT.

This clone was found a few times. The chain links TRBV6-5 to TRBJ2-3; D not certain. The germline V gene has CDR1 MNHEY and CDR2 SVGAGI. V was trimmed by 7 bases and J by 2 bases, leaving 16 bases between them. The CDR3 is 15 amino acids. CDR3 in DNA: TGTGCCAGCACCCCGGGCAGGATCTCCACAGATACGCAGTATTTT. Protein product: CASTPGRISTDTQYF.

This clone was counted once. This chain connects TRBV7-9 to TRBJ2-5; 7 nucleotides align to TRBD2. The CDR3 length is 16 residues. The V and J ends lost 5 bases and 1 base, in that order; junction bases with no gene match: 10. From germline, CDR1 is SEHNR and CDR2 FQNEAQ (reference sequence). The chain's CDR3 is CASSPSRLAAQETQYF. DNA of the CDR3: TGTGCCAGCAGCCCGTCCCGGCTAGCGGCCCAAGAGACCCAGTACTTC.

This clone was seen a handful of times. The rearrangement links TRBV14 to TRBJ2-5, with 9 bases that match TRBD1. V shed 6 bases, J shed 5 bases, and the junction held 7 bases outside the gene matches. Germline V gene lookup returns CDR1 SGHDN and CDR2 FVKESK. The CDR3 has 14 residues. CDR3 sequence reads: CASRRTGGMETQYF. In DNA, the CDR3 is TGTGCCAGCAGGAGAACAGGGGGCATGGAGACCCAGTACTTC. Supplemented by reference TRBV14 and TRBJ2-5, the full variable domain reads EAGVTQFPSHSVIEKGQTVTLRCDPISGHDNLYWYRRVMGKEIKFLLHFVKESKQDESGMPNNRFLAERTGGTYSTLKVQPAELEDSGVYFCASRRTGGMETQYFGPGTRLLVL.

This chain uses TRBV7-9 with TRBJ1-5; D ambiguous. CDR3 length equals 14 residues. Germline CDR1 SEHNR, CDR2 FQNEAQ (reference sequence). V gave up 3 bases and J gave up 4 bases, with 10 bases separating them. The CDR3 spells CASSFRAGNQPQHF. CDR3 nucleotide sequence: TGTGCCAGCAGCTTTAGGGCGGGGAATCAGCCCCAGCATTTT.